This T cell receptor beta chain originates from a study of OX40 agonist ivuxolimab in advanced cancers. On the study more broadly: Ivuxolimab, which patients received intravenously every 2 weeks, was dosed at 0.01 to 10 mg/kg. Findings of the study overall: Antigen specificity of clonally expanded peripheral T cells was not established. In CD8+ T cells, expanded clones were on average more numerous than in CD4+.

Generated by immunoSEQ multiplex PCR, the TCRdb table keeps only in-frame clones and is missing some. Of 11,000 to 15,000 clones listed, 70% to 75% are singletons. Excluded were patients having autoimmune disease history or systemic immunosuppression. By frequency in the sample, this clone is medium-sized. Its antigen remains unidentified. This clonotype was obtained from an adult with an advanced solid tumor such as melanoma, head and neck, liver or kidney cancer. The sequenced sample was CD4+ or CD8+ T cells sorted from blood, obtained in a trial of the OX40 agonist ivuxolimab.

As DNA, the CDR3 is TGTGCCAGCAACGGCTGGACGAATCAGCCCCAGCATTTT. This translates into CASNGWTNQPQHF. The chain combines TRBV2 with TRBJ1-5; no reliable D call. The CDR3 contains 13 residues. With 7 bases removed from V and 4 bases from J, the gap between germline ends came to 11 bases. The V gene's germline CDR1 is SNHLY and CDR2 FYNNEI.